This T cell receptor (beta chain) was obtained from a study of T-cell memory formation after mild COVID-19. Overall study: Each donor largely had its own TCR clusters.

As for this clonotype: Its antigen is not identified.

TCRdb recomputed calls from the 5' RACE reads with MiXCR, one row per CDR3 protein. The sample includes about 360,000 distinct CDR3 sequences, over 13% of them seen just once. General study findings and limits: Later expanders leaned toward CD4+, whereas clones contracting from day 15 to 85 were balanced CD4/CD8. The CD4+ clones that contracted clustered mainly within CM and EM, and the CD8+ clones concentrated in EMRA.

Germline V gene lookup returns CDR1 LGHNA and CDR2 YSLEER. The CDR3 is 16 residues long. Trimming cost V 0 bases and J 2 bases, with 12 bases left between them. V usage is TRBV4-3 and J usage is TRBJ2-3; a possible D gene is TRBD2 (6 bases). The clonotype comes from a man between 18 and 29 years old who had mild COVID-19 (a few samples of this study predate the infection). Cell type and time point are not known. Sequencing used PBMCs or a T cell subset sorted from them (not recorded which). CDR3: CASSQEPLAHTDTQYF. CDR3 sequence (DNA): TGCGCCAGCAGCCAAGAGCCACTAGCACACACAGATACGCAGTATTTT.